The 25 T cell receptor beta chains given below trace back to one sample, sequenced in a study of blood T cell repertoires in COVID-19. Here immunoSEQ multiplex PCR was the method, and the copy in TCRdb shows in-frame clones only, minus some. The table shows about 130,000 clones, with 75% to 85% occurring only once. Material for sequencing was peripheral blood. These receptor sequences come from a woman aged 65 to 85 with COVID-19, enrolled during active disease.

The chain employs TRBV6-2 or TRBV6-3 and TRBJ1-2, with TRBD1 matching 9 bases. The CDR3 is 15 residues long. Germline CDR1 and CDR2: MNHEY and SVGEGT. With V trimmed by 5 bases and J by 4 bases, 8 bases remained unmatched. The CDR3 region is CASSRPGQGTYGYTF. The CDR3 DNA reads as TGTGCCAGCAGTCGTCCGGGACAGGGTACCTATGGCTACACCTTC.

The V gene is TRBV29-1, the J gene TRBJ1-2; 9 bases are a match to TRBD1. The CDR3 has 13 residues. CDR1 and CDR2 (germline): SQVTM, ANQGSEA. V dropped 7 bases and J dropped 3; count of bases not matched to a gene: 6. The CDR3 nucleotides read TGCAGCGCCGGGGACAGGGCTCACTATGGCTACACCTTC. Its translation: CSAGDRAHYGYTF.

The gene calls are TRBV3-1 (or the pseudogene TRBV3-2) and TRBJ1-3; D remains ambiguous. Germline V gene sequence: CDR1 LGHDT, CDR2 YNNKEL (reference sequence). This CDR3 region has 19 residues. V lost 2 bases and J lost 2, with 22 bases in between. CDR3: CASSQSAHPGRVAGNTIYF. Here the CDR3 DNA reads TGTGCCAGCAGCCAAAGCGCCCATCCGGGGAGGGTGGCTGGAAACACCATATATTTT.

This clone was counted between two and nine times. DNA for the CDR3: TGTGCCAGCAGCCTCACGGGGTTCGGGGAGTATCGCTACACCTTC. Residues: CASSLTGFGEYRYTF. The gene calls are TRBV7-9 and TRBJ1-2, with no clear D. Trimming cost V 5 bases and J 9 bases, with 22 bases left between them. Germline assignment: CDR1 SEHNR and CDR2 FQNEAQ (reference sequence). This CDR3 is 15 amino acids long. Combining the CDR3 with reference TRBV7-9 and TRBJ1-2 gives the whole variable domain DTGVSQNPRHKITKRGQNVTFRCDPISEHNRLYWYRQTLGQGPEFLTYFQNEAQLEKSRLLSDRFSAERPKGSFSTLEIQRTEQGDSAMYLCASSLTGFGEYRYTFGSGTRLTVV.

V and J are TRBV5-1 and TRBJ2-5, with 7 bases lining up with TRBD1. Germline CDR1 is SGHRS and CDR2 is YFSETQ. The CDR3 sequence is 14 residues long. J gave up 1 base and V 4 bases, and 4 bases lay outside the gene matches. The CDR3 loop reads CASSPGQPQETQYF. The CDR3 coding sequence is TGCGCCAGCAGCCCGGGACAGCCCCAAGAGACCCAGTACTTC. The whole variable domain, filled in from reference TRBV5-1 and TRBJ2-5, reads KAGVTQTPRYLIKTRGQQVTLSCSPISGHRSVSWYQQTPGQGLQFLFEYFSETQRNKGNFPGRFSGRQFSNSRSEMNVSTLELGDSALYLCASSPGQPQETQYFGPGTRLLVL.

This rearrangement joins TRBV14 to TRBJ2-7, with TRBD1 as a possible D gene (6 bases). From germline, CDR1 is SGHDN and CDR2 FVKESK. Trimming pared 3 bases from V and 3 bases from J, leaving 15 bases between. The CDR3 covers 15 residues. In DNA, the CDR3 is TGTGCCAGCAGCCAGAGGGGGTCTGCAATCTACGAGCAGTACTTC. Translated, it gives CASSQRGSAIYEQYF.

This clone was recorded only once. The V call is TRBV5-5, the J call TRBJ2-5, with D perhaps TRBD1 (5 bases). Germline V gives CDR1 SGHKS, CDR2 YYEKEE (reference sequence). The CDR3 sequence is 14 residues long. With 1 base removed from V and 5 bases from J, the gap between germline ends came to 12 bases. The CDR3 protein is CASSLRRVDETQYF. Here the CDR3 DNA reads TGTGCCAGCAGCTTGCGCAGGGTCGATGAGACCCAGTACTTC. The entire variable domain, with the rest obtained from reference TRBV5-5 and TRBJ2-5, is as follows: DAGVTQSPTHLIKTRGQQVTLRCSPISGHKSVSWYQQVLGQGPQFIFQYYEKEERGRGNFPDRFSARQFPNYSSELNVNALLLGDSALYLCASSLRRVDETQYFGPGTRLLVL.

This chain uses TRBV3-1 (or the pseudogene TRBV3-2) with TRBJ1-3; tentative D call: TRBD1 (5 bases). CDR1 and CDR2 from the germline V gene are LGHDT and YNNKEL (reference sequence). The CDR3 has 14 residues. Trimming left V 2 bases short and J 1 base short, with 6 bases between. The CDR3 DNA reads as TGTGCCAGCAGCCAACAGGGTTCTGGAAACACCATATATTTT. Its protein is CASSQQGSGNTIYF.

The chain is built from TRBV20-1 and TRBJ2-3; D perhaps matches TRBD2 (6 bases). CDR1 and CDR2 from the germline V gene are DFQATT and SNEGSKA (reference sequence). Trimming took off 3 bases at V and 1 base at J, with 8 bases between the two ends. The CDR3 is 13 amino acids. CDR3 sequence: CSASLAGTDTQYF. In DNA form, the CDR3 reads TGCAGTGCTAGTTTAGCGGGCACAGATACGCAGTATTTT.

The V call is TRBV6-1, the J call TRBJ2-3; 9 bases map to TRBD2. J gave up 5 bases and V 0 bases, and 9 bases lay outside the gene matches. This CDR3 contains 17 residues. The germline CDR1 and CDR2 sequences are MNHNS and SASEGT. The CDR3: CASSEAAGRGGKDTQYF. CDR3 nucleotide sequence: TGTGCCAGCAGTGAAGCGGCCGGGCGGGGGGGAAAAGATACGCAGTATTTT.

The V call is TRBV9, the J call TRBJ2-3; TRBD2 is a possible D gene (7 bases). The germline V and J ends were trimmed by 0 bases and 5 bases, with 10 bases remaining between them. The length of the CDR3 is 14 residues. Per the germline V gene, CDR1 is SGDLS and CDR2 is YYNGEE. The CDR3 here is CASSVDREGDTQYF. The CDR3 DNA follows: TGTGCCAGCAGCGTAGACAGGGAGGGAGATACGCAGTATTTT.

The CDR3 spells CASRVADRWDLNTQYF. In DNA, the CDR3 is TGCGCCAGCAGGGTGGCCGACAGGTGGGATTTGAATACGCAGTATTTT. The chain links TRBV10-1 to TRBJ2-3; perhaps TRBD1 as D (6 bases). The CDR3 length is 16 residues. The V and J ends lost 6 bases and 7 bases respectively, with 23 bases between them. Germline loops: CDR1 WNHNN, CDR2 SYGVQD (reference sequence).

In its sample, this clone was seen a few times. The V call is TRBV30, the J call TRBJ2-7; D is perhaps TRBD1 (5 bases). V was shortened by 2 bases and J by 5 bases, with 10 bases between the two germline ends. This CDR3 spans 12 amino acids. The germline V gene has CDR1 GTSNPN and CDR2 SVGIG (reference sequence). The CDR3 loop reads CAWSPGAHEQYF. CDR3 bases: TGTGCCTGGAGTCCTGGGGCCCACGAGCAGTACTTC. The full variable domain, with the rest looked up from reference TRBV30 and TRBJ2-7, is SQTIHQWPATLVQPVGSPLSLECTVEGTSNPNLYWYRQAAGRGLQLLFYSVGIGQISSEVPQNLSASRPQDRQFILSSKKLLLSDSGFYLCAWSPGAHEQYFGPGTRLTVT.

The J gene is TRBJ2-5, the V gene TRBV5-4; 7 bases agree with TRBD2. Germline CDR1 is SGHNT and CDR2 is YYREEE (reference sequence). V trimming: 6 bases; J trimming: 6 bases; junction bases outside the gene matches: 14. CDR3 size: 15 residues. Here the CDR3 DNA reads TGTGCCAGCAACCCCGGGGGGTCCGCAGGGAAGACCCAGTACTTC. This codes for CASNPGGSAGKTQYF.

The rearrangement uses TRBV30 and TRBJ1-2, with 8 nucleotides matching TRBD1. CDR1 is GTSNPN, CDR2 SVGIG, per germline (reference sequence). This CDR3 spans 14 amino acids. V lost 0 bases, J lost 4 bases, and 4 bases stayed unmatched. The CDR3 is CAWSVTGGIYGYTF. CDR3 sequence (DNA): TGTGCCTGGAGTGTAACAGGGGGGATCTATGGCTACACCTTC.

The rearrangement links TRBV2 to TRBJ2-7, with D maybe TRBD2 (7 bases). This CDR3 has 14 residues. V gave up 3 bases and J gave up 3 bases, with 12 bases separating them. The germline CDR1 and CDR2 sequences are SNHLY and FYNNEI. CDR3 in DNA: TGTGCCAGCAGTGACGGCGGGGGCTACTACGAGCAGTACTTC. Protein product: CASSDGGGYYEQYF.

The rearrangement joins TRBV5-4 to TRBJ1-2; 8 bases fit TRBD1. The CDR3 is 14 amino acids. Trimming cost V 5 bases and J 2 bases; bases outside gene matches: 5. Germline values: CDR1 SGHNT, CDR2 YYREEE (reference sequence). The CDR3 sequence is CASRPDRANYGYTF. CDR3 DNA sequence: TGTGCCAGCAGACCGGACAGGGCCAACTATGGCTACACCTTC.

V gene TRBV29-1 combines with J gene TRBJ1-1; TRBD1 matches at 11 bases. The V segment lost 7 bases and the J segment 5 bases; nucleotides outside the gene matches: 9. The CDR3 extends over 14 amino acids. The germline gives CDR1 SQVTM, CDR2 ANQGSEA. The CDR3 protein is CSANGDRGSTEAFF. The CDR3 nucleotides read TGCAGCGCCAACGGGGACAGGGGGTCAACTGAAGCTTTCTTT.

The chain carries TRBV6-2 or TRBV6-3 and TRBJ1-5; the D gene is possibly TRBD1 (6 bases). Trimming left V 5 bases short and J 4 bases short, with 9 bases between. CDR1 is MNHEY and CDR2 is SVGEGT in the germline V gene. The CDR3 covers 13 residues. The CDR3 reads CASSGGQNQPQHF. In DNA form, the CDR3 reads TGTGCCAGCAGTGGCGGACAGAATCAGCCCCAGCATTTT.

The chain combines TRBV29-1 with TRBJ2-5; 12 nucleotides agree with TRBD2. Germline CDR1 and CDR2: SQVTM and ANQGSEA. The junction had 3 bases not matched to a gene; V was cut back by 2 bases and J by 5 bases. CDR3 length: 14 residues. CDR3 sequence reads: CSVEPSGGGETQYF. As DNA, the CDR3 is TGCAGCGTTGAACCTAGCGGGGGGGGCGAGACCCAGTACTTC.

For the CDR3, the DNA is TGTGCCAGCAGCTCCCGACTAGGGAGATACTACAATGAGCAGTTCTTC. It is translated as CASSSRLGRYYNEQFF. V gene TRBV14 combines with J gene TRBJ2-1, with a weak D call TRBD2 (6 bases). The CDR3 spans 16 residues. Germline CDR1 reads SGHDN; CDR2 reads FVKESK. V was trimmed by 5 bases and J by 3 bases, leaving 17 bases between them.

CDR3 in DNA: TGCGCCAGCAGCTTGGAGGACAGGGCCTATGGCTACACCTTC. It codes for CASSLEDRAYGYTF. The V and J genes are TRBV5-1 and TRBJ1-2; 8 nucleotides match TRBD1. The CDR3 consists of 14 residues. Trimming cost V 0 bases and J 4 bases; bases outside gene matches: 2. CDR1 is SGHRS, CDR2 YFSETQ, per germline.

This clone was counted between two and nine times. The genes are TRBV18 and TRBJ2-2; D might be TRBD1 (6 bases). Between the trimmed V and J ends, which lost 3 bases and 2 bases, there was a span of 7 bases. This CDR3 region has 14 residues. Germline lookup yields CDR1 KGHSH and CDR2 LQKENI. In DNA form, the CDR3 reads TGTGCCAGCTCACCCGGGACAAACACCGGGGAGCTGTTTTTT. Amino acids: CASSPGTNTGELFF.

The rearrangement uses TRBV7-3 and TRBJ2-2, with a tentative D call TRBD2 (6 bases). Germline lookup yields CDR1 SGHTA and CDR2 FQGTGA. The CDR3 has 14 amino acids. Trimming took 5 bases from V and 5 from J, leaving 12 bases between them. For the CDR3, the DNA is TGTGCCAGCAGCCCCGGGGGAGGAACCGGGGAGCTGTTTTTT. Encoded protein: CASSPGGGTGELFF. The variable domain in full, completed from reference TRBV7-3 and TRBJ2-2, reads GAGVSQTPSNKVTEKGKYVELRCDPISGHTALYWYRQSLGQGPEFLIYFQGTGAADDSGLPNDRFFAVRPEGSVSTLKIQRTERGDSAVYLCASSPGGGTGELFFGEGSRLTVL.

The chain couples TRBV3-1 (or the pseudogene TRBV3-2) to TRBJ1-3; D is unresolved. This CDR3 comprises 14 residues. Germline V gene data show CDR1 as LGHDT and CDR2 as YNNKEL (reference sequence). The V and J ends lost 0 bases and 3 bases respectively, with 6 bases between them. For the CDR3, the DNA is TGTGCCAGCAGCCAAGATCAACTTGGAAACACCATATATTTT. This gives the protein CASSQDQLGNTIYF.